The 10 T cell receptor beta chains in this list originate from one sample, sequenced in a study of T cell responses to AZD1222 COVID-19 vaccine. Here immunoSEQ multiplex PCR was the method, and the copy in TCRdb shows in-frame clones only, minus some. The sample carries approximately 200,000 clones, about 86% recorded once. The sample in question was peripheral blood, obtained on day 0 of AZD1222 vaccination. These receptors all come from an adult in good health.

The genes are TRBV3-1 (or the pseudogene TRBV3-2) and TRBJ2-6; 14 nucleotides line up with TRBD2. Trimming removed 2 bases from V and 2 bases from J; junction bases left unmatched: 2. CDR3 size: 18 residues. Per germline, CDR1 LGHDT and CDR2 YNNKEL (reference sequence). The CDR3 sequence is CASSQRLAGGPGANVLTF. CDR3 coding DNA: TGTGCCAGCAGCCAAAGACTAGCGGGGGGGCCTGGGGCCAACGTCCTGACTTTC.

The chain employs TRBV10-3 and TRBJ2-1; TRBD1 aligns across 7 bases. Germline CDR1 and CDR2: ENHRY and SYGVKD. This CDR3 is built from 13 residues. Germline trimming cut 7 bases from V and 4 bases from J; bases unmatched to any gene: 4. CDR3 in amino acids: CAIKGQIYNEQFF. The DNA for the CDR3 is TGTGCCATCAAGGGACAGATATACAATGAGCAGTTCTTC.

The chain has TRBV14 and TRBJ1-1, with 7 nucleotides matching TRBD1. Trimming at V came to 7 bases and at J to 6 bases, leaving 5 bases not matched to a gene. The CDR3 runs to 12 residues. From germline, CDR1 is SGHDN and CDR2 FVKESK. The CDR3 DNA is TGTGCCAGCAACCAGGGGGGGCCTGAAGCTTTCTTT. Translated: CASNQGGPEAFF.

The CDR3 sequence is CSASASGGFYEQFF. Written as DNA, the CDR3 is TGCAGTGCTAGTGCCAGCGGGGGGTTCTATGAGCAGTTCTTC. This chain links TRBV20-1 with TRBJ2-1; 9 nucleotides agree with TRBD2. The CDR3 extends over 14 amino acids. V lost 3 bases, J lost 8 bases, and 8 bases stayed unmatched. Germline lookup yields CDR1 DFQATT and CDR2 SNEGSKA (reference sequence).

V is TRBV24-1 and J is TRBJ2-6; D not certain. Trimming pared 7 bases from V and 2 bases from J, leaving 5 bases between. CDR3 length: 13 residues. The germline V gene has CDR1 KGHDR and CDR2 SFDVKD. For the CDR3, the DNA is TGTGCCACCAGACCGGCTGGGGCCAACGTCCTGACTTTC. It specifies CATRPAGANVLTF.

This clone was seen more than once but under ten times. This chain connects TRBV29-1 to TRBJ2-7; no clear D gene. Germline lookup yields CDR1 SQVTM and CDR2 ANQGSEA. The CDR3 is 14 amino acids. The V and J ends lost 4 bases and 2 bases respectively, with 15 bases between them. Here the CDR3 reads CSVGSEVSTYEQYF. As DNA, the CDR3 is TGCAGCGTTGGATCTGAGGTTTCGACCTACGAGCAGTACTTC.

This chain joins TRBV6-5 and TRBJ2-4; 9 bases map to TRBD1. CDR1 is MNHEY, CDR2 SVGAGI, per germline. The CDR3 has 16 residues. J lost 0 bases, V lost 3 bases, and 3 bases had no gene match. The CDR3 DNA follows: TGTGCCAGCAGTTATGGGACAGGGAGAGCCAAAAACATTCAGTACTTC. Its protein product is CASSYGTGRAKNIQYF.

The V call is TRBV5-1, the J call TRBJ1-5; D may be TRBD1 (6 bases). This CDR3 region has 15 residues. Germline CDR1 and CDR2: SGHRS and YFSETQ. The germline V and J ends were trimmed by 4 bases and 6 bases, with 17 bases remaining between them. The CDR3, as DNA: TGCGCCAGCAGCCCCGGGACCGGGGGCGGTCAGCCCCAGCATTTT. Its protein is CASSPGTGGGQPQHF.

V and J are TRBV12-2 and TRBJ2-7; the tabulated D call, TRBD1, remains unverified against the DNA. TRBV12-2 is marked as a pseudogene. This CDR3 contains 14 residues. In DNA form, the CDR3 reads TGTGCAAGTCGCTTAGAACAGGGAGCCTACGAGCAGTACTTC. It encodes CASRLEQGAYEQYF.

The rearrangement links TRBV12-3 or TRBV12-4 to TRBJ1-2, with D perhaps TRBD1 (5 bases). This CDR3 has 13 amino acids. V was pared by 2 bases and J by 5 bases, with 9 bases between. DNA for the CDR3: TGTGCCAGCAGTTTACAGGGATGGTATGGCTACACCTTC. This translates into CASSLQGWYGYTF.